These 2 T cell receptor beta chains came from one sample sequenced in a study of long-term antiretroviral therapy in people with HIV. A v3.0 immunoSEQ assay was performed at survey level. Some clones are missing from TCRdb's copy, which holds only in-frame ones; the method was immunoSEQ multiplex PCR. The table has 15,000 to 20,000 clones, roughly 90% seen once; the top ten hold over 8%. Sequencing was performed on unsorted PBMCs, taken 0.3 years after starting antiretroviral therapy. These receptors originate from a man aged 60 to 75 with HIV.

CDR3 coding DNA: TGTGCCACCAGCAGAGGAGGCGGAGGGGACACTGAAGCTTTCTTT. Amino acids: CATSRGGGGDTEAFF. The chain employs TRBV15 and TRBJ1-1, with D possibly being TRBD1 (5 bases). The V and J ends lost 1 base and 3 bases respectively, with 12 bases between them. This CDR3 has 15 amino acids. CDR1 is LNHNV, CDR2 YYDKDF, per germline (reference sequence).

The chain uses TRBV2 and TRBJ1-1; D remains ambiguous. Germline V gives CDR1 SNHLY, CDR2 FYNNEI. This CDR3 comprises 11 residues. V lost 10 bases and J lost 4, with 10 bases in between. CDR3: CATHEGTEAFF. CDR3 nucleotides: TGTGCCACCCACGAGGGCACTGAAGCTTTCTTT.